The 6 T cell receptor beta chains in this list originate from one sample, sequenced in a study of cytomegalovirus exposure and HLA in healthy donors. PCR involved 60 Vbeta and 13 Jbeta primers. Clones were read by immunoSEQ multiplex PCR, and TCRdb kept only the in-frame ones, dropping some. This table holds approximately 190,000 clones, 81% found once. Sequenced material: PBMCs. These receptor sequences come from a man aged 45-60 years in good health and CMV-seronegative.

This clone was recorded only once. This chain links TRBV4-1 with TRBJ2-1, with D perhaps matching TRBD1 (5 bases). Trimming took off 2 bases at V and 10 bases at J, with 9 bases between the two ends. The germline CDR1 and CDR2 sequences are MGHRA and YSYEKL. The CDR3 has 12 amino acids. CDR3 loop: CASSQSWGEQFF. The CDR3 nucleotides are TGCGCCAGCAGCCAATCCTGGGGCGAGCAGTTCTTC.

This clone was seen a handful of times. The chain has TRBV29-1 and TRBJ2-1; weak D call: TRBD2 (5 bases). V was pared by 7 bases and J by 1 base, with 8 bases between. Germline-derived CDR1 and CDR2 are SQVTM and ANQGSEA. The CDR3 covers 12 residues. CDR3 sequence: CSGRESYNEQFF. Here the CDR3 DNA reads TGCAGCGGCCGGGAATCCTACAATGAGCAGTTCTTC.

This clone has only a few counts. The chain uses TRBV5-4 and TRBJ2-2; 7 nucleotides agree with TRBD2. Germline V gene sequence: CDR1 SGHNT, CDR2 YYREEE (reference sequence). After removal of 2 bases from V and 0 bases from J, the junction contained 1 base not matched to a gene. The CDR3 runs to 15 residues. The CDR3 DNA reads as TGTGCCAGCAGCTTCGGGACTACGAACACCGGGGAGCTGTTTTTT. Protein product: CASSFGTTNTGELFF.

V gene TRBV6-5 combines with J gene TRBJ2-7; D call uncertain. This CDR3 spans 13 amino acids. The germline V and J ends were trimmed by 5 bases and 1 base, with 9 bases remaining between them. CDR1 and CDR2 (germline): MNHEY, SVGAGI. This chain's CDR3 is CASSTPSSYEQYF. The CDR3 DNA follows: TGTGCCAGCAGTACACCCTCGTCCTACGAGCAGTACTTC.

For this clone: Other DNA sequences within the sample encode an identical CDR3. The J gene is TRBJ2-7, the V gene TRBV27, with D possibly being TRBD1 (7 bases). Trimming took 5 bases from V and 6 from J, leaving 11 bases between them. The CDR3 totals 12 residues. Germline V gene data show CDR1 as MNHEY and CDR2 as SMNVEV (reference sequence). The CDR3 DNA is TGTGCCAGCAGTCCTCAGGGGGGCGAGCAGTACTTC. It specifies CASSPQGGEQYF.

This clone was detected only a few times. The CDR3 DNA sequence: TGCGCCAGCAGCCAAGATGGGGGGGCGGGGACCACTGAAGCTTTCTTT. Residues: CASSQDGGAGTTEAFF. The chain couples TRBV4-3 to TRBJ1-1; tentative D call: TRBD1 (6 bases). V was cut by 0 bases and J by 4 bases, with 15 bases left in between. This CDR3 is 16 amino acids long. The germline CDR1 and CDR2 sequences are LGHNA and YSLEER.